What follows is one T cell receptor beta chain and its context. The antigen remains undetermined. Using immunoSEQ multiplex PCR, the repertoire was profiled, and TCRdb retains in-frame clones only, with some absent. The data hold about 320,000 clones, with about 82% observed a single time. Treatment indicated: 15 to 20 received Ad26.COV2.S at low or high dose, single or two shots; 5 received placebo; per-sample allocation not given. At day 63 after the first vaccine or placebo injection, samples were drawn. The record originates from a study of Ad26.COV2.S vaccination and SARS-CoV-2 variants. Study at large: Donor had been placed in the Ad26.COV2.S arm of the COV1001 trial. Study-wide points: Those who received vaccine or placebo ended up with similar non-spike TCR breadth.

Germline V lookup: CDR1 SGHRS, CDR2 YFSETQ. The CDR3 spans 15 residues. V lost 0 bases and J lost 4, with 10 bases in between. The TCR comes from a person aged 18-60 years who received the Ad26.COV2.S COVID-19 vaccine or a placebo. Source: peripheral blood, taken in a trial of Ad26.COV2.S vaccine versus placebo. The rearrangement uses TRBV5-1 and TRBJ2-2; D is uncertain. The CDR3 is CASSLVLSGTGELFF. The CDR3 DNA follows: TGCGCCAGCAGCTTGGTTTTGTCGGGCACCGGGGAGCTGTTTTTT.